This T cell receptor (beta chain) originates from a study of blood T cell repertoires in COVID-19. Whole-study context: From T cells, B-cell-depleted T cells, or PBMCs came the material, which was cDNA or gDNA.

The protocol was immunoSEQ multiplex PCR, while the TCRdb copy is restricted to in-frame clones and leaves out a portion. The table records 110,000 to 150,000 clones, around 82% of them present only once. Trimming took 5 bases from V and 7 from J; bases not matched to a gene: 9. Per the germline V gene, CDR1 is SGHRS and CDR2 is YFSETQ. The CDR3 has 15 residues. Everyone who took part was roughly 18 to 100 years old, and they came from about 25 US areas. The J gene is TRBJ1-5, the V gene TRBV5-1; 10 bases agree with TRBD1. Material: PBMCs or T cells enriched from blood (not recorded which). This clonotype was sampled from a woman between 45 and 60 years old who had recovered from COVID-19. The CDR3 DNA reads as TGCGCCAGCAGTCAGGGACAGGGGAACGGGCAGCCCCAGCATTTT. It translates to CASSQGQGNGQPQHF.